What follows are 21 T cell receptor beta chains derived from one specimen sequenced in a study of blood T cells in healthy people across ages. Sample-barcoded 5' priming and a J-beta primer mix drove a second PCR of about 6 to 11 cycles. TCRdb passed the 5' RACE reads through MiXCR, listing each CDR3 protein once. The data show hundreds of thousands of distinct CDR3 sequences, approximately 29% seen once. Sequencing used blood. The receptor source for this set is a woman of 80 years or more in good health.

This clonotype was observed at least ten times. J is TRBJ1-2 and V is TRBV6-5; 9 bases map to TRBD1. The J segment lost 12 bases and the V segment lost 5 bases, leaving 13 bases of the junction unmatched. Looked up from germline, CDR1 is MNHEY and CDR2 is SVGAGI. The CDR3 runs to 14 residues. This CDR3 reads CASSPYTGGKSNTF. The CDR3 DNA sequence: TGTGCCAGCAGTCCGTATACAGGGGGCAAGTCAAACACCTTC.

The chain employs TRBV4-1 and TRBJ2-5; no firm D call. Trimming removed 0 bases from V and 6 bases from J, with 14 bases in between. The CDR3 extends over 15 amino acids. Germline V gene data show CDR1 as MGHRA and CDR2 as YSYEKL. In DNA form, the CDR3 reads TGCGCCAGCAGCCAAGATCGAAGTCACGTACAGACCCAGTACTTC. Amino acids: CASSQDRSHVQTQYF.

On this clonotype: Just one base apart from a much larger clone, this may be a read error. Because the CDR3 is missing its conserved closing phenylalanine or tryptophan, this is likely a read error. This rearrangement joins TRBV6-5 to TRBJ2-2, with D possibly TRBD1 on 6 matching bases. CDR3 length equals 16 residues. Trimming took 2 bases from V and 0 from J, leaving 10 bases between them. Germline CDR1 is MNHEY and CDR2 is SVGAGI. DNA for the CDR3: TGTGCCAGCAGTTACCACAGGGCTCCGAACACCGGGGAGCTGTTTCTT. It specifies CASSYHRAPNTGELFL.

There are many counts of this clonotype. This sequence joins TRBV7-3 and TRBJ2-3, with 7 bases that match TRBD1. J was trimmed by 5 bases and V by 4 bases; bases with no gene match: 6. The CDR3 is 14 amino acids. From germline, CDR1 is SGHTA and CDR2 FQGTGA. The CDR3 sequence is CASSSGQLLDTQYF. In DNA form, the CDR3 reads TGTGCCAGCAGCTCGGGACAGTTGCTAGATACGCAGTATTTT.

This clonotype appeared many times. The gene calls are TRBV6-1 and TRBJ1-2, with 7 bases fitting TRBD1. Germline assignment: CDR1 MNHNS and CDR2 SASEGT. CDR3 length equals 14 residues. Trimming removed 6 bases from V and 7 bases from J; junction bases left unmatched: 11. The CDR3 bases are TGTGCCAGCAGGGACAGGCCTGACTTTGGTGGCTACACCTTC. It is translated as CASRDRPDFGGYTF.

The sample holds many counts of this clonotype. V and J are TRBV3-1 and TRBJ2-3; D possibly corresponds to TRBD2 (6 bases). Germline CDR1 LGHDT, CDR2 YNNKEL (reference sequence). The CDR3 totals 16 residues. Trimming stripped 0 bases from V and 3 bases from J, with 13 bases between. CDR3 sequence: CASSQDGRGGTDTQYF. The CDR3 DNA reads TGTGCCAGCAGCCAAGATGGGCGGGGCGGAACAGATACGCAGTATTTT.

This clonotype was seen only once. This sequence may be a read error, since a much larger clone differs from it by one base. Since the CDR3 does not end with the conserved phenylalanine or tryptophan, this likely comes from a read error. The V and J genes are TRBV5-6 and TRBJ1-4; D call uncertain. Germline loops: CDR1 SGHDT, CDR2 YYEEEE. There are 13 residues in the CDR3. V dropped 4 bases and J dropped 4 bases, with 8 bases sitting between them. CDR3: CASSRQYNEKLFS. In DNA form, the CDR3 reads TGTGCCAGCAGCCGGCAGTATAATGAAAAACTGTTTTCT.

This clonotype showed up many times. The chain carries TRBV9 and TRBJ2-7, with 9 bases aligning to TRBD2. Germline values: CDR1 SGDLS, CDR2 YYNGEE. This CDR3 has 14 residues. The ends lost 2 bases at V and 7 bases at J; junction bases unmatched: 7. The CDR3: CASSVGLAMGEQYF. Here the CDR3 DNA reads TGTGCCAGCAGCGTTGGACTAGCGATGGGGGAGCAGTACTTC.

In its sample, this clonotype was seen a few times. The V call is TRBV29-1, the J call TRBJ1-6; D remains ambiguous. V was clipped by 7 bases and J by 2 bases, with 9 bases between them. Germline CDR1 is SQVTM and CDR2 is ANQGSEA. The CDR3 is 13 residues long. This chain's CDR3 is CSARVTYNSPLHF. CDR3 DNA: TGCAGCGCGAGGGTCACCTATAATTCACCCCTCCACTTT.

The genes are TRBV3-1 and TRBJ1-1, with unresolved D. Per the germline V gene, CDR1 is LGHDT and CDR2 is YNNKEL (reference sequence). The CDR3 spans 14 residues. Deletions cut 2 bases from V and 4 bases from J, with 11 bases between. CDR3 region: CASSQNGFGTEAFF. The CDR3 DNA follows: TGTGCCAGCAGCCAAAACGGATTTGGCACTGAAGCTTTCTTT.

This clonotype was picked up a small number of times. Possible read error: a much larger clone is one base away. The chain links TRBV20-1 to TRBJ2-1; 8 nucleotides align to TRBD1. The DNA end lines up better with TRBJ2-7; the J call may be wrong. This CDR3 contains 16 residues. Germline assignment: CDR1 DFQATT and CDR2 SNEGSKA (reference sequence). The CDR3 DNA is TGCAGTGCAGTCTCCGACAGGGGTAGCACCTACAATGAGCAGTACTTC. It specifies CSAVSDRGSTYNEQYF.

This clonotype appeared a few times. Here the CDR3 DNA reads TGTGCCTGGAGTGTACCCGCGACAGGGCTTGGGACCCAGTACTTC. This sequence encodes CAWSVPATGLGTQYF. V is TRBV30 and J is TRBJ2-7; TRBD1 agrees at 7 bases. The DNA end is a closer match to TRBJ2-5, so the J assignment may be wrong. The germline CDR1 and CDR2 sequences are GTSNPN and SVGIG (reference sequence). This CDR3 spans 15 amino acids.

Comment on this clonotype: A read error may be the cause here, since a much bigger clone is one base away. The V gene is TRBV3-1, the J gene TRBJ2-1, with 7 bases aligning to TRBD2. The CDR3 is 14 amino acids. Germline CDR1 and CDR2: LGHDT and YNNKEL (reference sequence). The CDR3 DNA is TGTGCCAGCAGCCAACCCGGGGGGAGAAATGAGCAGGTCTTC. Its translation: CASSQPGGRNEQVF.

This clonotype was picked up a small number of times. The V gene is TRBV9, the J gene TRBJ1-5, with 12 bases that match TRBD1. Germline loops: CDR1 SGDLS, CDR2 YYNGEE. The CDR3 sequence is 15 residues long. V trimming: 0 bases; J trimming: 9 bases; junction bases outside the gene matches: 4. In DNA, the CDR3 is TGTGCCAGCAGCGTAGAGGGGACAGGGGGCCTGCCCCAGCATTTT. Its translation is CASSVEGTGGLPQHF.

This clonotype has at least ten counts. This rearrangement joins TRBV7-2 to TRBJ1-1; TRBD1 matches 7 bases. This CDR3 is 15 amino acids long. Germline-derived CDR1 and CDR2 are SGHTA and FQGNSA. V shed 3 bases and J 7 bases; nucleotides not matched to a gene: 11. As DNA, the CDR3 is TGTGCCAGCAGCTTTTCCCGGGACAGCCTTTTTGAAGCTTTCTTT. Translated: CASSFSRDSLFEAFF.

This clonotype was detected ten times or more. The chain employs TRBV13 and TRBJ1-3; no reliable D call. The CDR3 covers 17 residues. The germline V gene has CDR1 PRHDT and CDR2 FYEKMQ (reference sequence). V shed 8 bases and J shed 0 bases, with 20 bases lying between them. The CDR3 loop reads CASSLRMGRNSGNTIYF. The CDR3 DNA reads as TGTGCCAGCTCCCTTAGGATGGGTCGAAACTCTGGAAACACCATATATTTT.

In this sample, this clonotype turned up many times. V is TRBV4-1 and J is TRBJ2-3; TRBD2 agrees at 7 bases. With V trimmed by 1 base and J by 3 bases, 10 bases remained unmatched. The CDR3 length is 17 residues. The germline CDR1 and CDR2 sequences are MGHRA and YSYEKL. The CDR3 region is CASSQVPGRVGTDTQYF. The CDR3 region has the DNA TGCGCCAGCAGCCAAGTCCCGGGGAGGGTCGGGACAGATACGCAGTATTTT.

There are many counts of this clonotype. The rearrangement links TRBV29-1 to TRBJ2-1, with D possibly TRBD2 on 6 matching bases. V lost 4 bases and J lost 1, with 14 bases in between. The CDR3 covers 15 residues. The germline gives CDR1 SQVTM, CDR2 ANQGSEA. In nucleotides, the CDR3 is TGCAGCGTTGGGAAGAGGAGGGTTTCCTACAATGAGCAGTTCTTC. Encoded protein: CSVGKRRVSYNEQFF.

This chain's CDR3 is CASSAGSMGQPQHF. CDR3 nucleotides: TGTGCCAGCAGCGCCGGGTCCATGGGGCAGCCCCAGCATTTT. V usage is TRBV9 and J usage is TRBJ1-5, with D hard to call. Germline lookup yields CDR1 SGDLS and CDR2 YYNGEE. The CDR3 consists of 14 residues. V was trimmed by 3 bases and J by 7 bases, leaving 14 bases between them.

This clonotype was seen once. Germline and junction disagree at one end, which may indicate a read error. This sequence joins TRBV7-9 and TRBJ1-1; tentatively, D is TRBD1 (6 bases). CDR1 is SEHNR, CDR2 FQNEAQ, per germline (reference sequence). This CDR3 contains 13 residues. This chain's CDR3 is CASSWGARAEDFF. Written as DNA, the CDR3 is TGTGCCAGCAGCTGGGGGGCTCGGGCTGAAGATTTCTTT.

The V gene is TRBV21-1, the J gene TRBJ2-2; the table's D call, TRBD1, was not checked against the DNA. TRBV21-1 is tagged as a pseudogene. This CDR3 has 14 residues. The CDR3 is CTSRRDMNTGELFF. Here the CDR3 DNA reads TGTACCAGCCGACGGGACATGAACACCGGGGAGCTGTTTTTT.